Listed below are T cell receptor beta chains from one sample, sequenced in a study of T cell changes during pregnancy in multiple sclerosis. Profiling relied on immunoSEQ multiplex PCR, and the TCRdb table lists in-frame clones only, not all of them. Of fewer than 45,000 clones in the sample, 70% to 90% were seen once. The sample in question was CD8+ T cells from peripheral blood mononuclear cells, obtained in the third trimester of pregnancy. All receptors come from a female donor with multiple sclerosis, enrolled in a pregnancy study. Both conserved end residues are part of each CDR3. Each record gives: clone size, V gene, CDR3 length, J gene, D gene, CDR3 DNA, CDR3 protein. The D gene is left open where the match is weak. Only some rows state a clone size, as once, few, many or a class for expanded clones.

abundance: .
v_gene: TRBV6-1
len: 15
j_gene: TRBJ2-2
d_gene: .
CDR3nt: TGTGCCAGCAGTGAAGCGGGCTGGGTGGGGCGGGAGCTGTTTTTT
CDR3aa: CASSEAGWVGRELFF

abundance: once
v_gene: TRBV28
len: 14
j_gene: TRBJ1-5
d_gene: .
CDR3nt: TGTGCCAGCAGTTTATGGGGGGGAAGTCAGCCCCAGCATTTT
CDR3aa: CASSLWGGSQPQHF

abundance: .
v_gene: TRBV9
len: 15
j_gene: TRBJ2-7
d_gene: .
CDR3nt: TGTGCCAGCAGCCCAGACGGGGGTGAGGCCTACGAGCAGTACTTC
CDR3aa: CASSPDGGEAYEQYF

abundance: .
v_gene: TRBV7-9
len: 13
j_gene: TRBJ1-1
d_gene: .
CDR3nt: TGTGCCAGCAGCTTAGATCCGAGCACTGAAGCTTTCTTT
CDR3aa: CASSLDPSTEAFF

abundance: once
v_gene: TRBV19
len: 15
j_gene: TRBJ1-2
d_gene: TRBD1
CDR3nt: TGTGCCAGTAGTATAACAGCCCAGGGGGACTATGGCTACACCTTC
CDR3aa: CASSITAQGDYGYTF

abundance: .
v_gene: TRBV7-6
len: 17
j_gene: TRBJ2-1
d_gene: .
CDR3nt: TGTGCCAGCAGCTTATTCCTCCTGGGGGGGCTTAAAGATGAGCAGTTCTTC
CDR3aa: CASSLFLLGGLKDEQFF

abundance: .
v_gene: TRBV30
len: 14
j_gene: TRBJ1-3
d_gene: .
CDR3nt: TGTGCCTGGCTAGTAAGGGGGAGAGGAAACACCATATATTTT
CDR3aa: CAWLVRGRGNTIYF

abundance: .
v_gene: TRBV30
len: 16
j_gene: TRBJ2-7
d_gene: TRBD2
CDR3nt: TGTGCCTGGAGCCCGGGGGGGAAGAAGGTAGGCTACGAGCAGTACTTC
CDR3aa: CAWSPGGKKVGYEQYF

abundance: .
v_gene: TRBV7-6
len: 13
j_gene: TRBJ2-5
d_gene: .
CDR3nt: TGTGCCAGCAGCTTAAGGCGGGGAGAGACCCAGTACTTC
CDR3aa: CASSLRRGETQYF

abundance: .
v_gene: TRBV10-3
len: 13
j_gene: TRBJ1-1
d_gene: .
CDR3nt: TGTGCCATCAGTGAGTCCCCGTACACTGAAGCTTTCTTT
CDR3aa: CAISESPYTEAFF

abundance: .
v_gene: TRBV13
len: 17
j_gene: TRBJ2-7
d_gene: TRBD2
CDR3nt: TGTGCCAGCAGCTCCCGACTAGCGGGGGGGAATTACTACGAGCAGTACTTC
CDR3aa: CASSSRLAGGNYYEQYF

abundance: many
v_gene: TRBV6-1
len: 15
j_gene: TRBJ1-6
d_gene: .
CDR3nt: TGTGCCAGCAGTGAGTCACCGGGTGACAATTCACCCCTCCACTTT
CDR3aa: CASSESPGDNSPLHF

abundance: .
v_gene: TRBV6-6
len: 15
j_gene: TRBJ2-6
d_gene: .
CDR3nt: TGTGCCAGCAGTCCCGGACAGACCGGGGCCAACGTCCTGACTTTC
CDR3aa: CASSPGQTGANVLTF

abundance: .
v_gene: TRBV6-4
len: 15
j_gene: TRBJ2-1
d_gene: .
CDR3nt: TGTGCCAGCGGTTTAGCGGATAGCTCCTACAATGAGCAGTTCTTC
CDR3aa: CASGLADSSYNEQFF

abundance: .
v_gene: TRBV14
len: 17
j_gene: TRBJ2-1
d_gene: TRBD1
CDR3nt: TGTGCCAGCAGTCCATACACAGGGGGGAAAAAGGGCAATGAGCAGTTCTTC
CDR3aa: CASSPYTGGKKGNEQFF

abundance: .
v_gene: TRBV9
len: 15
j_gene: TRBJ2-3
d_gene: .
CDR3nt: TGTGCCAGCAGCGTTGAAGACGGGGTCACAGATACGCAGTATTTT
CDR3aa: CASSVEDGVTDTQYF

abundance: few
v_gene: TRBV28
len: 16
j_gene: TRBJ1-6
d_gene: .
CDR3nt: TGTGCCAGCAGTTTATCGTCGGACAGTGGAAATTCACCCCTCCACTTT
CDR3aa: CASSLSSDSGNSPLHF

abundance: .
v_gene: TRBV30
len: 15
j_gene: TRBJ1-6
d_gene: .
CDR3nt: TGTGCCTGGAGTGTATCGTGGCAGGGTAATTCACCCCTCCACTTT
CDR3aa: CAWSVSWQGNSPLHF

abundance: once
v_gene: TRBV6-4
len: 15
j_gene: TRBJ2-1
d_gene: TRBD2
CDR3nt: TGTGCCAGCAGTACGAGCGGGGGGGCAGGTAATGAGCAGTTCTTC
CDR3aa: CASSTSGGAGNEQFF

abundance: .
v_gene: TRBV2
len: 17
j_gene: TRBJ2-6
d_gene: TRBD1
CDR3nt: TGTGCCAGCAGTGGGGACAGGACGTACTCTGGGGCCAACGTCCTGACTTTC
CDR3aa: CASSGDRTYSGANVLTF

abundance: .
v_gene: TRBV13
len: 14
j_gene: TRBJ2-5
d_gene: .
CDR3nt: TGTGCCAGCAGCTTAACGGACTACGGAGAGACCCAGTACTTC
CDR3aa: CASSLTDYGETQYF

abundance: .
v_gene: TRBV29-1
len: 14
j_gene: TRBJ2-3
d_gene: TRBD1
CDR3nt: TGCAGCGGGGAGGACAGGGGAGGCACAGATACGCAGTATTTT
CDR3aa: CSGEDRGGTDTQYF

abundance: .
v_gene: TRBV6-1
len: 16
j_gene: TRBJ2-1
d_gene: TRBD2
CDR3nt: TGTGCCAGCAGTGAAAGGGAGGGTATTTCCTACAATGAGCAGTTCTTC
CDR3aa: CASSEREGISYNEQFF

abundance: .
v_gene: TRBV18
len: 17
j_gene: TRBJ2-2
d_gene: TRBD1
CDR3nt: TGTGCCAGCTCACCGGTCATCGGGACAGGGCACACCGGGGAGCTGTTTTTT
CDR3aa: CASSPVIGTGHTGELFF

abundance: once
v_gene: TRBV6-4
len: 16
j_gene: TRBJ1-2
d_gene: .
CDR3nt: TGTGCCAGCAGTGACTCGGTTGGACAGCCCACCGATGGCTACACCTTC
CDR3aa: CASSDSVGQPTDGYTF

abundance: few
v_gene: TRBV28
len: 15
j_gene: TRBJ2-7
d_gene: TRBD2
CDR3nt: TGTGCCAGCAGTCTGCCGGGACTAGCGTCCTACGAGCAGTACTTC
CDR3aa: CASSLPGLASYEQYF

abundance: once
v_gene: TRBV6-5
len: 16
j_gene: TRBJ2-4
d_gene: .
CDR3nt: TGTGCCAGCAGTTACTCACAGGGGGCGGGAGGAGACATTCAGTACTTC
CDR3aa: CASSYSQGAGGDIQYF

abundance: .
v_gene: TRBV10-3
len: 16
j_gene: TRBJ1-1
d_gene: .
CDR3nt: TGTGCCATCAGTGGTCCGCCAAGAATTAGGAACACTGAAGCTTTCTTT
CDR3aa: CAISGPPRIRNTEAFF

abundance: few
v_gene: TRBV6-4
len: 14
j_gene: TRBJ2-3
d_gene: .
CDR3nt: TGTGCCAGCAGTTCGGCAGGGGGCACAGATACGCAGTATTTT
CDR3aa: CASSSAGGTDTQYF

abundance: .
v_gene: TRBV11-2
len: 15
j_gene: TRBJ2-7
d_gene: TRBD2
CDR3nt: TGTGCCAGCAGCTTCGCTAGCGGGGGGCTTTACGAGCAGTACTTC
CDR3aa: CASSFASGGLYEQYF

abundance: .
v_gene: TRBV27
len: 16
j_gene: TRBJ1-4
d_gene: .
CDR3nt: TGTGCCAGCAGTCCATCCTGGGGGGAATTAAGTGAAAAACTGTTTTTT
CDR3aa: CASSPSWGELSEKLFF

abundance: .
v_gene: TRBV5-6
len: 14
j_gene: TRBJ1-1
d_gene: .
CDR3nt: TGTGCCAGCAGCCCCCTCGACTCCTACACTGAAGCTTTCTTT
CDR3aa: CASSPLDSYTEAFF

abundance: .
v_gene: TRBV6-5
len: 14
j_gene: TRBJ1-2
d_gene: .
CDR3nt: TGTGCCAGCAGCCCCGACAGTATTAACTATGGCTACACCTTC
CDR3aa: CASSPDSINYGYTF

abundance: .
v_gene: TRBV9
len: 15
j_gene: TRBJ2-1
d_gene: TRBD1
CDR3nt: TGTGCCAGCAGCCCCCGACAGGGGGCGCCGGATGAGCAGTTCTTC
CDR3aa: CASSPRQGAPDEQFF

abundance: .
v_gene: TRBV5-6
len: 12
j_gene: TRBJ2-7
d_gene: .
CDR3nt: TGTGCCAGCAGCTTGGGCGGCTACGAGCAGTACTTC
CDR3aa: CASSLGGYEQYF

abundance: .
v_gene: TRBV19
len: 15
j_gene: TRBJ1-2
d_gene: .
CDR3nt: TGTGCCAGTAGTATGACCCAACTAGGTAACTATGGCTACACCTTC
CDR3aa: CASSMTQLGNYGYTF